This T cell receptor (beta chain) was recovered during a study of OX40 agonist ivuxolimab in advanced cancers. The protocol was immunoSEQ multiplex PCR, while the TCRdb copy is restricted to in-frame clones and leaves out a portion. The data contain 55,000 to 75,000 clones, about 90% of them singletons. CDR1 and CDR2 from the germline V gene are SGHTA and FQGTGA. V was cut by 5 bases and J by 7 bases, with 21 bases left in between. This CDR3 spans 15 amino acids. This chain links TRBV7-3 with TRBJ2-7; the D gene is possibly TRBD2 (5 bases). Source: CD4+ or CD8+ T cells sorted from blood, taken in a trial of the OX40 agonist ivuxolimab. The TCR comes from an adult with an advanced solid tumor such as melanoma, head and neck, liver or kidney cancer. The CDR3 DNA sequence: TGTGCCAGCAGCCTCCAGAGGGCAGGCCCAGCTGAGCAGTACTTC. This gives the protein CASSLQRAGPAEQYF.